This TCR beta chain was recorded in a study of shared clonotypes between healthy human individuals. Cells designated naive CD8 were CD45RO-negative and were positively selected for CCR7, with terminally differentiated effector memory CD45RA+ cells excluded. Caucasian adults living in Nashville, Tennessee, provided all samples. TCRdb keeps only in-frame clones here, not all; method: immunoSEQ multiplex PCR. The sample holds fewer than 850,000 clones, 95% to 97% seen once. Sequencing was done on a sample of naive CD8+ T cells sorted from blood. This TCR derives from a young man in good health.

The CDR3 coding sequence is TGTGCCAGCAGCCAGAAAATCGGGACTAGTAAAGGTTACGAGCAGTACTTC. Its translation: CASSQKIGTSKGYEQYF. V is TRBV14 and J is TRBJ2-7, with 8 nucleotides matching TRBD2. Germline trimming cut 3 bases from V and 4 bases from J; bases unmatched to any gene: 14. In germline, CDR1 is SGHDN, CDR2 FVKESK. The length of the CDR3 is 17 residues.